These 19 T cell receptor beta chains share one sample of origin, sequenced in a study of CD8+ T cells in alopecia areata. RNA was isolated and reverse transcribed to cDNA, the sequencing template. The repertoire was sequenced with immunoSEQ multiplex PCR; TCRdb's copy has only in-frame clones and lacks some. The sample shows roughly 140,000 clones, less than 65% of them seen only once. The sequencing input was CD8+ T cells sorted from blood. The source is a human donor in good health.

The chain is built from TRBV6-1 and TRBJ1-2; D may be TRBD1 (6 bases). V dropped 10 bases and J dropped 8 bases, with 20 bases sitting between them. CDR1 and CDR2 from the germline V gene are MNHNS and SASEGT. This CDR3 is 13 amino acids long. CDR3 coding DNA: TGTGCCACCGTGTTGGGGGGCTCACCCGGCTACACCTTC. As protein: CATVLGGSPGYTF.

This clone was seen a handful of times. The rearrangement joins TRBV6-1 to TRBJ2-7; no clear D. The CDR3 runs 11 residues. Germline V gene data show CDR1 as MNHNS and CDR2 as SASEGT. The V gene lost 2 bases and the J gene lost 3 bases, with 2 bases spanning the gap. The CDR3 protein is CASSEYYEQYF. CDR3 DNA: TGTGCCAGCAGTGAATACTACGAGCAGTACTTC.

The chain has TRBV29-1 and TRBJ2-1; D remains unclear. Germline lookup yields CDR1 SQVTM and CDR2 ANQGSEA. This CDR3 contains 15 residues. Trimming shortened V by 6 bases and J by 0 bases, and 15 bases separated the two germline ends. CDR3 nucleotide sequence: TGCAGCGTCCCGGGTCGAGGCAGCTCCTACAATGAGCAGTTCTTC. It specifies CSVPGRGSSYNEQFF.

The genes are TRBV28 and TRBJ2-7, with 7 bases identical to TRBD1. CDR1 is MDHEN, CDR2 SYDVKM, per germline. This CDR3 spans 14 amino acids. J lost 2 bases, V lost 4 bases, and 5 bases had no gene match. The CDR3 is CASSYPGQPYEQYF. In DNA form, the CDR3 reads TGTGCCAGCAGTTACCCGGGACAGCCCTACGAGCAGTACTTC.

This clone was seen a few times. The gene calls are TRBV11-2 and TRBJ2-7; D not certain. The CDR3 length is 15 residues. CDR1 SGHAT and CDR2 FQNNGV come from the germline V gene. The V gene lost 0 bases and the J gene lost 4 bases, with 13 bases spanning the gap. CDR3 residues: CASSLDPALIYEQYF. The CDR3, as DNA: TGTGCCAGCAGCTTAGATCCCGCACTAATATACGAGCAGTACTTC.

This clone was counted once. The chain uses TRBV9 and TRBJ2-1; possible D gene TRBD2, 5 bases. This CDR3 spans 16 amino acids. In germline, CDR1 is SGDLS, CDR2 YYNGEE. The V end was cut by 5 bases, the J end by 0 bases, with 15 bases between. Here the CDR3 DNA reads TGTGCCAGCAGGGGCTCGGACTCGAGCTCCTACAATGAGCAGTTCTTC. This translates into CASRGSDSSSYNEQFF.

This clone was seen only a few times. The V call is TRBV7-9, the J call TRBJ2-7; no definite D call. V gave up 2 bases and J gave up 0 bases, with 8 bases separating them. The CDR3 covers 14 residues. The germline V gene has CDR1 SEHNR and CDR2 FQNEAQ (reference sequence). CDR3 amino acids: CASSLLEVSYEQYF. The CDR3 DNA reads as TGTGCCAGCAGCTTATTAGAGGTCTCCTACGAGCAGTACTTC.

This clone turned up a few times. V and J are TRBV19 and TRBJ1-5; 8 nucleotides match TRBD1. Germline-derived CDR1 and CDR2 are LNHDA and SQIVND (reference sequence). J gave up 1 base and V 3 bases, and 2 bases lay outside the gene matches. The CDR3 totals 15 residues. CDR3 region: CASSIRQGSNQPQHF. DNA for the CDR3: TGTGCCAGTAGTATCCGACAGGGGAGCAATCAGCCCCAGCATTTT.

V usage is TRBV29-1 and J usage is TRBJ1-2; possible D gene TRBD1, 5 bases. Trimming took off 1 base at V and 7 bases at J, with 10 bases between the two ends. The CDR3 has 12 amino acids. Germline CDR1 reads SQVTM; CDR2 reads ANQGSEA. The CDR3 spells CSVEAETAGYTF. CDR3 DNA: TGCAGCGTTGAAGCGGAGACAGCTGGCTACACCTTC.

This clone was detected a few times. This chain connects TRBV29-1 to TRBJ2-7; D gene uncertain. The CDR3 totals 13 residues. CDR1 and CDR2 (germline): SQVTM, ANQGSEA. The V and J ends lost 4 bases and 0 bases respectively, with 10 bases between them. The CDR3 sequence: CSVGGGNSYEQYF. CDR3 DNA: TGCAGCGTTGGCGGTGGGAACTCCTACGAGCAGTACTTC.

This chain uses TRBV30 with TRBJ2-7, with 7 bases matching TRBD2. The junction had 7 bases not matched to a gene; V was cut back by 0 bases and J by 2 bases. CDR1 is GTSNPN, CDR2 SVGIG, per germline (reference sequence). The CDR3 totals 15 residues. CDR3 coding DNA: TGTGCCTGGAGTGTACTCCCGGGGGGAGCCTACGAGCAGTACTTC. This encodes CAWSVLPGGAYEQYF.

The chain links TRBV2 to TRBJ2-7, with D hard to call. Looked up from germline, CDR1 is SNHLY and CDR2 is FYNNEI. This CDR3 comprises 12 residues. Deletions cut 3 bases from V and 2 bases from J, with 5 bases between. In nucleotides, the CDR3 is TGTGCCAGCAGTGACCCGGCCTACGAGCAGTACTTC. Translating gives CASSDPAYEQYF.

This clone was observed once. The chain combines TRBV6-6 with TRBJ2-1; D might be TRBD2 (6 bases). The ends were cut back, 8 bases at V and 10 bases at J, with 15 bases in the middle. The CDR3 contains 12 residues. CDR1 and CDR2 from the germline V gene are MNHNY and SVGAGI (reference sequence). CDR3 loop: CASGSVREEQFF. In DNA, the CDR3 is TGTGCCAGCGGGTCGGTACGGGAGGAGCAGTTCTTC.

V and J are TRBV9 and TRBJ2-5; D is unresolved. The CDR3 runs to 15 residues. Trimming took 0 bases from V and 5 from J, leaving 14 bases between them. Germline values: CDR1 SGDLS, CDR2 YYNGEE. Written as DNA, the CDR3 is TGTGCCAGCAGCGTAGAGGGCGCCTCGTTTGAGACCCAGTACTTC. Translating it yields CASSVEGASFETQYF. Full variable domain (outside the CDR3, taken from reference TRBV9 and TRBJ2-5): DSGVTQTPKHLITATGQRVTLRCSPRSGDLSVYWYQQSLDQGLQFLIQYYNGEERAKGNILERFSAQQFPDLHSELNLSSLELGDSALYFCASSVEGASFETQYFGPGTRLLVL.

This clone occurred a few times. The chain combines TRBV23-1 with TRBJ2-3; D is perhaps TRBD1 (5 bases). Being an ORF, TRBV23-1 has a function that is uncertain. CDR3 length: 14 amino acids. V was trimmed by 0 bases and J by 1 base, leaving 5 bases between them. The CDR3 DNA reads TGCGCCAGCAGTCAATCAGGGGGCACAGATACGCAGTATTTT. This translates into CASSQSGGTDTQYF.

The CDR3 spells CASSQGLTEAFF. In DNA form, the CDR3 reads TGTGCCAGCAGCCAGGGTCTTACTGAAGCTTTCTTT. The genes are TRBV2 and TRBJ1-1; possible D gene TRBD1, 5 bases. From germline, CDR1 is SNHLY and CDR2 FYNNEI. Trimming pared 6 bases from V and 5 bases from J, leaving 10 bases between. This CDR3 spans 12 amino acids. Using reference TRBV2 and TRBJ1-1 for the parts outside the CDR3, the full variable domain is EPEVTQTPSHQVTQMGQEVILRCVPISNHLYFYWYRQILGQKVEFLVSFYNNEISEKSEIFDDQFSVERPDGSNFTLKIRSTKLEDSAMYFCASSQGLTEAFFGQGTRLTVV.

This clone came up once. The chain carries TRBV6-5 and TRBJ2-3, with D perhaps TRBD2 (5 bases). Germline CDR1 reads MNHEY; CDR2 reads SVGAGI. There are 14 residues in the CDR3. Trimming took 7 bases from V and 1 from J, leaving 12 bases between them. CDR3 region: CASTWRWGTDTQYF. CDR3 in DNA: TGTGCCAGCACTTGGAGGTGGGGCACAGATACGCAGTATTTT.

The chain joins TRBV5-1 to TRBJ2-7; D not certain. The germline V gene encodes CDR1 SGHRS and CDR2 YFSETQ. The CDR3 spans 13 residues. Trimming shortened V by 0 bases and J by 3 bases, and 7 bases separated the two germline ends. CDR3 residues: CASSLGLGYEQYF. The CDR3, as DNA: TGCGCCAGCAGCTTGGGACTCGGCTACGAGCAGTACTTC.

This chain uses TRBV10-2 with TRBJ2-5; 9 bases match TRBD2. CDR3 length: 17 residues. Germline loops: CDR1 WSHSY, CDR2 SAAADI. The V and J ends lost 3 bases and 5 bases, in that order; junction bases with no gene match: 13. The CDR3 bases are TGCGCCAGCAGTGACCTCTGGCTAGCGGGATACGGGGAGACCCAGTACTTC. This gives the protein CASSDLWLAGYGETQYF.